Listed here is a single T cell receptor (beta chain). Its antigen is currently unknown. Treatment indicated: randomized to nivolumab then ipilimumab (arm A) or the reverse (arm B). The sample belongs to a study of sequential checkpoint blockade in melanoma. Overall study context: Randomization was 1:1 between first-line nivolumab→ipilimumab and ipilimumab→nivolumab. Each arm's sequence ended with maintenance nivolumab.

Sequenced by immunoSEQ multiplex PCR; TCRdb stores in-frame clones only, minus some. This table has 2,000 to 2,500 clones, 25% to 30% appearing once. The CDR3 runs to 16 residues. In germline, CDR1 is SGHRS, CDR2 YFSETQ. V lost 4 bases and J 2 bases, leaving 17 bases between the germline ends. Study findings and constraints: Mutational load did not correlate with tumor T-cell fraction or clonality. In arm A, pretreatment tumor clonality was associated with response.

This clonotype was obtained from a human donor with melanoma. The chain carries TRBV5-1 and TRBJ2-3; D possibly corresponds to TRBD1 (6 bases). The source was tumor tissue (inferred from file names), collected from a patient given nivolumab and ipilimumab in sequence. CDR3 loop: CASSPEGRTATDTQYF. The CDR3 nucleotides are TGCGCCAGCAGCCCCGAGGGTCGGACAGCCACAGATACGCAGTATTTT.